This paragraph reports one TCR beta chain. This clone was found once. The target of this receptor is not known. No much larger clone is present one base from it, and per-base qualities are unavailable. The junction shows trimming of 6 bases on V and 8 bases on J, and the gene matches do not reach 10 bases of it. For CDR1 and CDR2, the germline V gene lists SGHVS and FQNEAQ. There are 16 amino acids in the CDR3, from cysteine to phenylalanine inclusive. Just the 48-base CDR3 DNA is kept, in frame starting at base 1. Using the deep immunoSEQ assay, multiplex PCR amplified TCR CDR3 regions from genomic DNA. For each cell subset, the extracted genomic DNA was distributed evenly across all wells of several immunoSEQ 96-well plates, and each plate served as one replicate. Each replicate PCR for sorted subsets received roughly 0.2 ug genomic DNA, equal to tens of thousands of T cell genomes. Purified libraries were quantified with a Qubit 3.0 fluorometer, sized on a Bioanalyzer 2100, and re-quantified with the KAPA Library Quantification kit. Every immunoSEQ 96-well plate was sequenced on a dedicated single-read 150-cycle Illumina NextSeq 550 flow cell. As for the original processing: Because the immunoSEQ output included only junctional sequences and no quality scores, the filtering could not be the same as the filtering used for full-length reads. To assign V/J genes and CDR3, sequences were annotated against IMGT germline references using PyIR, a Python wrapper for IgBLAST v1.9. Reads were filtered out if the reads had weak V/J assignments (E-value above 1e-6), no CDR3, stop codons, out-of-frame junctions, or ambiguous translated residues. V3J clonotypes were defined as sequences sharing an identical inferred V gene, J gene, and CDR3 amino acid sequence. Percentage overlap between repertoires was calculated by dividing the number of shared unique clonotypes by the size of the smaller repertoire. Richness of each repertoire was evaluated using RTK rarefaction, the Chao1 estimator, and Recon v2.1 estimates of unobserved clonotypes. OLGA was used to compute generation probabilities for all TCRbeta clonotypes that the gDNA method yielded from a handful of donors. Imported from immuneACCESS, the table was reduced by TCRdb to in-frame sequences with V and J called. These copies leave out some clones; in studies compared against another copy, an unresolved V gene accounts for under half, and the cause of the remainder is not known. The V and J calls and clone size were taken over from that table, and D and trimming were inferred from the DNA. This sample comprises roughly 2,300,000 clones, around 92% of them detected only once. Jointly, the top ten make up 0.37% of the sample.

This sample was taken from a study of shared clonotypes between healthy human individuals (dated by TCRdb to 2020 to 2021). About the study as a whole: A few men and two women, aged 18 to 49 years, made up the cohort. For each donor, CD4 naive and CD4 memory were each given three plates, CD8 naive was given two plates, and CD8 memory was given one plate. The study deeply sequenced blood TCR repertoires of five healthy adults to estimate repertoire size and the extent of clonotype sharing between individuals. Different laboratories and diverse techniques were used to prepare libraries and sequence TCR repertoires, to increase sequencing depth and limit assay-specific biases. Each donor's leukapheresis produced roughly between roughly 0.94 and 9.5 billion PBMCs. Broad study findings and their caveats: Based on pairwise subsampling, the degree of clonotype sharing among donors was expected to be affected by sequencing depth. Sampling was limited to blood, and TCR repertoires in tissue likely differ from TCR repertoires in blood. Larger estimated clonotype richness was generally found for naive subsets than for memory subsets. Because the study included a small number of donors, the genetic and exposure-history diversity represented was limited. Across a few donors, approximately 5% of naive CD4, around 3.3% of naive CD8, around 2.1% of memory CD4, and under 0.45% of memory CD8 clonotypes were shared. Rarefaction of sorted-subset datasets indicated incomplete sequencing despite the large sequencing depth. Compared with non-shared clonotypes, the clonotypes found in all four sorted-subset donors had higher generation probabilities.

The donors were healthy, HIV-negative adults with no recently reported acute infections or vaccinations. Every donor was a Caucasian adult residing in Nashville, Tennessee, USA. CD4+ T cells were enriched by magnetic negative selection, after which naive cells were positively selected on CD45RA and the negative fraction was taken as the memory subset. After blood collection by leukapheresis, PBMCs were isolated using Ficoll-Histopaque density gradient centrifugation and then cryopreserved in the vapor phase of liquid nitrogen. Purity and quantity of every magnetically sorted T cell population were checked by analytical flow cytometry. Genomic DNA was isolated from each sorted fraction and quantified by UV absorbance on a Nanodrop 2000c.

Sequences were obtained from naive CD4+ T cells from PBMCs. The cell subset or site label for this specimen denotes: CD45RA+ positively selected. The receptor was derived from a man younger than 30 in good health. Some clones in this sample may be carry-over from other donors' samples. Recombination joined TRBV7-8 with TRBJ2-1; 13 middle bases align to TRBD2. The sequence in DNA is TGTGCCAGCAGTTTACGGACTAGCGGGAGTCACGATGAGCAGTTCTTC. Translation gives CASSLRTSGSHDEQFF.